Sequencing of this T cell receptor (beta chain) was carried out in a study of long-term antiretroviral therapy in people with HIV. In regard to this clone: Its antigen remains unidentified.

The CDR3 length is 14 residues. Looked up from germline, CDR1 is LNHNV and CDR2 is YYDKDF (reference sequence). V shed 0 bases and J shed 3 bases, with 7 bases lying between them. Run at survey level, the immunoSEQ assay was version v3.0. The method was immunoSEQ multiplex PCR; TCRdb's version includes in-frame clones alone and lacks a portion of them. The data show around 22,000 clones, 84% seen once. General study points: Diversity measured after ART increased yet remained under transplant donor controls. Among HIV repertoires, CDR3 length ranges were narrower than those of controls.

The rearrangement uses TRBV15 and TRBJ2-3, with D maybe TRBD2 (6 bases). The sequence derives from a man younger than 30 with HIV. The starting material was unsorted PBMCs, obtained 0.1 years before starting antiretroviral therapy. The CDR3 spells CATSRDRETDTQYF. Here the CDR3 DNA reads TGTGCCACCAGCAGAGATCGGGAGACAGATACGCAGTATTTT.